One sample yielded the 10 T cell receptor beta chains listed below, sequenced in a study of blood T cell repertoires in COVID-19 (dated by TCRdb to the early 2020s). Libraries were built with the immunoSEQ multiplex PCR assay. TCRdb obtained this table from immuneACCESS and retained in-frame rearrangements with V and J assigned. These tables miss some clones; where compared with another copy, unresolved V genes account for less than half of the shortfall, and the remainder is unexplained. Across this sample there are about 77,000 clones, with 80% seen only once. Jointly, the top ten make up more than 4% of the sample. The sample was peripheral blood. The source of these receptors is a woman between 70 and 85 years old with acute or convalescent COVID-19.

The chain employs TRBV27 and TRBJ2-2; 9 bases map to TRBD2. V lost 0 bases and J lost 5; bases outside the gene matches: 4. The germline gives CDR1 MNHEY, CDR2 SMNVEV (reference sequence). The CDR3 consists of 16 residues. CDR3 nucleotide sequence: TGTGCCAGCAGTTTATCGAGGCTAGCGGGGACCGGGGAGCTGTTTTTT. It translates to CASSLSRLAGTGELFF.

This clone was seen once. The genes are TRBV6-6 and TRBJ1-2, with TRBD1 matching 9 bases. The CDR3 totals 15 residues. Germline assignment: CDR1 MNHNY and CDR2 SVGAGI (reference sequence). J was trimmed by 4 bases and V by 2 bases; bases with no gene match: 5. The CDR3 DNA follows: TGTGCCAGCAGTTACGGGACAGGGTTTTCCTATGGCTACACCTTC. Amino acid sequence: CASSYGTGFSYGYTF.

The chain combines TRBV11-2 with TRBJ2-1, with 9 bases fitting TRBD2. The germline V gene encodes CDR1 SGHAT and CDR2 FQNNGV. The CDR3 spans 16 residues. The junction had 9 bases not matched to a gene; V was cut back by 5 bases and J by 4 bases. CDR3 sequence (DNA): TGTGCCAGCAGCCCCCCAGGGAGCGGGGGGTACAATGAGCAGTTCTTC. This codes for CASSPPGSGGYNEQFF.

The chain has TRBV10-3 and TRBJ2-1; 10 nucleotides agree with TRBD1. This CDR3 region has 14 residues. CDR1 is ENHRY, CDR2 SYGVKD, per germline. J was trimmed by 12 bases and V by 11 bases; bases with no gene match: 16. CDR3 in amino acids: CAVSTGGEILRQFF. The DNA of the CDR3 is TGTGCCGTCTCGACAGGGGGCGAAATACTGAGGCAGTTCTTC.

V usage is TRBV5-1 and J usage is TRBJ1-1; D might be TRBD1 (5 bases). The CDR3 contains 14 residues. In germline, CDR1 is SGHRS, CDR2 YFSETQ. Between the trimmed V and J ends, which lost 7 bases and 3 bases, there was a span of 16 bases. CDR3 residues: CASQPGTSDTEAFF. In nucleotides, the CDR3 is TGCGCCAGCCAGCCCGGGACTTCGGACACTGAAGCTTTCTTT.

The CDR3 is CASSRQNSNQPQHF. The CDR3, as DNA: TGTGCCAGCAGTAGACAGAATAGCAATCAGCCCCAGCATTTT. This chain joins TRBV27 and TRBJ1-5, with D possibly being TRBD1 (5 bases). This CDR3 contains 14 residues. The germline gives CDR1 MNHEY, CDR2 SMNVEV (reference sequence). V was shortened by 5 bases and J by 0 bases, with 8 bases between the two germline ends.

The V and J genes are TRBV5-8 and TRBJ2-5; 7 positions agree with TRBD1. V was clipped by 4 bases and J by 0 bases; unmatched bases: 12. The CDR3 runs to 17 residues. Germline-derived CDR1 and CDR2 are SGHTS and YDEGEE. The CDR3 coding sequence is TGTGCCAGCAGCCAGGGGGACGGGGTACCGTACCAAGAGACCCAGTACTTC. Translating gives CASSQGDGVPYQETQYF.

Here the CDR3 DNA reads TGTGCCAGTAGGACCGGGACAACTAATTCACCCCTCCACTTT. It encodes CASRTGTTNSPLHF. V gene TRBV19 combines with J gene TRBJ1-6; D possibly corresponds to TRBD1 (6 bases). Per the germline V gene, CDR1 is LNHDA and CDR2 is SQIVND (reference sequence). The V end was cut by 6 bases, the J end by 6 bases, with 12 bases between. This CDR3 is built from 14 residues.

This chain links TRBV18 with TRBJ2-7, with 7 nucleotides matching TRBD2. The V and J ends lost 3 bases and 5 bases, in that order; junction bases with no gene match: 13. CDR3 length: 16 residues. Germline values: CDR1 KGHSH, CDR2 LQKENI. CDR3 nucleotides: TGTGCCAGCTCACCGACGACCTGGCAGGGAGGGGACGAGCAGTACTTC. It encodes CASSPTTWQGGDEQYF. The complete variable domain, with remaining parts taken from reference TRBV18 and TRBJ2-7, reads NAGVMQNPRHLVRRRGQEARLRCSPMKGHSHVYWYRQLPEEGLKFMVYLQKENIIDESGMPKERFSAEFPKEGPSILRIQQVVRGDSAAYFCASSPTTWQGGDEQYFGPGTRLTVT.

This clone has just one count. V gene TRBV7-3 combines with J gene TRBJ2-5, with D unclear. This CDR3 is built from 14 residues. Deletions cut 5 bases from V and 0 bases from J, with 10 bases between. CDR1 and CDR2 from the germline V gene are SGHTA and FQGTGA. CDR3 nucleotide sequence: TGTGCCAGCAGCCCTAATGACAACCAAGAGACCCAGTACTTC. Protein: CASSPNDNQETQYF.